One TCR beta chain is described in this entry. These data come from a study of T cells after yellow fever vaccination. Template switching by 5'RACE produced TCR cDNA, adding a universal primer site and UMIs. Using its own MiXCR run on the 5' RACE reads, TCRdb lists one record per CDR3 protein. The sample lists 450,000 to 650,000 distinct CDR3 sequences, approximately 13% occurring once. Trimming pared 4 bases from V and 1 base from J, leaving 17 bases between. Germline V lookup: CDR1 SGHDT, CDR2 YYEEEE. The CDR3 covers 16 residues. The sequenced sample was PBMCs, obtained on the day of the yellow fever booster vaccination. The origin of this receptor is a man between 25 and 39 years old who received the YFV17D yellow fever vaccine. The V and J genes are TRBV5-6 and TRBJ2-5, with D perhaps TRBD2 (6 bases). The CDR3, as DNA: TGTGCCAGCAGCACCCTGGGGGGTATGGGCCAAGAGACCCAGTACTTC. This encodes CASSTLGGMGQETQYF.